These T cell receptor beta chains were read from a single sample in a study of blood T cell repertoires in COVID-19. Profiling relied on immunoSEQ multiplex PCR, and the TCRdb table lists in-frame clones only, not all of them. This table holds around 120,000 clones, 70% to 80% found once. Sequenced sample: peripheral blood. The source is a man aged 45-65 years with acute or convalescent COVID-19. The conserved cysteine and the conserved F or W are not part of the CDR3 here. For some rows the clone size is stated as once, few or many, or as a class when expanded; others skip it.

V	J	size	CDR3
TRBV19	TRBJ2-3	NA	ASSINWAHTDTQY
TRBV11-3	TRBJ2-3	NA	ASSKGTSGRSDTQY
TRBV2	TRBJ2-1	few	ATLAVAGEFHYNEQF
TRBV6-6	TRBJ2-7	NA	AATQGQFYEQY
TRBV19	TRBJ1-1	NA	ASSPRTGSYTEAF
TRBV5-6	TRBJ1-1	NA	ASSLVWTGGTEAF
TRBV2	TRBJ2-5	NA	ASNNDRAEQTQY
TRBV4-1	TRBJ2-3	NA	ASSHGSGRKTDTQY
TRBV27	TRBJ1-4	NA	ASREGTDEKLF
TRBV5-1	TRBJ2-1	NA	ASSWEYNEQF
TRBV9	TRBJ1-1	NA	ASSGPLGNTEAF
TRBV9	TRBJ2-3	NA	ASSLAGGMADTQY
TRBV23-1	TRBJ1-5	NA	ASSQSGKATGNQPQH
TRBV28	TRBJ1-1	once	ASSSTGGDTEAF
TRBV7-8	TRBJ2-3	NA	ASSLGLRTSGSADTQY
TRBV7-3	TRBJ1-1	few	ASSGERNTEAF
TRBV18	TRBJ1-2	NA	ASSPPIQNYGYT
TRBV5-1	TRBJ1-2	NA	ASSLGAGEGYT
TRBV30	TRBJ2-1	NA	AWSGDGYNEQF
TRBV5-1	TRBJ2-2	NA	ASSLAGLAGSGELF
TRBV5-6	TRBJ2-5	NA	ASSMGQTRRETQY
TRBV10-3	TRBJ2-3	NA	AISDVQGKDTQY
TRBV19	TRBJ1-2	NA	ASSIGAESYGYT
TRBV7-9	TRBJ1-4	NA	ASSLVQGREKLF
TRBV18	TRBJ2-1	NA	ASSRGGNEQF
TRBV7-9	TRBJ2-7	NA	ASSLVQASGYEQY
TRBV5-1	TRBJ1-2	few	ASSPGQANYGYT
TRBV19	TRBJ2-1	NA	ASSIDRGLDEQF
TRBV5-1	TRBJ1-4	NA	ASSLEGSNEKLF